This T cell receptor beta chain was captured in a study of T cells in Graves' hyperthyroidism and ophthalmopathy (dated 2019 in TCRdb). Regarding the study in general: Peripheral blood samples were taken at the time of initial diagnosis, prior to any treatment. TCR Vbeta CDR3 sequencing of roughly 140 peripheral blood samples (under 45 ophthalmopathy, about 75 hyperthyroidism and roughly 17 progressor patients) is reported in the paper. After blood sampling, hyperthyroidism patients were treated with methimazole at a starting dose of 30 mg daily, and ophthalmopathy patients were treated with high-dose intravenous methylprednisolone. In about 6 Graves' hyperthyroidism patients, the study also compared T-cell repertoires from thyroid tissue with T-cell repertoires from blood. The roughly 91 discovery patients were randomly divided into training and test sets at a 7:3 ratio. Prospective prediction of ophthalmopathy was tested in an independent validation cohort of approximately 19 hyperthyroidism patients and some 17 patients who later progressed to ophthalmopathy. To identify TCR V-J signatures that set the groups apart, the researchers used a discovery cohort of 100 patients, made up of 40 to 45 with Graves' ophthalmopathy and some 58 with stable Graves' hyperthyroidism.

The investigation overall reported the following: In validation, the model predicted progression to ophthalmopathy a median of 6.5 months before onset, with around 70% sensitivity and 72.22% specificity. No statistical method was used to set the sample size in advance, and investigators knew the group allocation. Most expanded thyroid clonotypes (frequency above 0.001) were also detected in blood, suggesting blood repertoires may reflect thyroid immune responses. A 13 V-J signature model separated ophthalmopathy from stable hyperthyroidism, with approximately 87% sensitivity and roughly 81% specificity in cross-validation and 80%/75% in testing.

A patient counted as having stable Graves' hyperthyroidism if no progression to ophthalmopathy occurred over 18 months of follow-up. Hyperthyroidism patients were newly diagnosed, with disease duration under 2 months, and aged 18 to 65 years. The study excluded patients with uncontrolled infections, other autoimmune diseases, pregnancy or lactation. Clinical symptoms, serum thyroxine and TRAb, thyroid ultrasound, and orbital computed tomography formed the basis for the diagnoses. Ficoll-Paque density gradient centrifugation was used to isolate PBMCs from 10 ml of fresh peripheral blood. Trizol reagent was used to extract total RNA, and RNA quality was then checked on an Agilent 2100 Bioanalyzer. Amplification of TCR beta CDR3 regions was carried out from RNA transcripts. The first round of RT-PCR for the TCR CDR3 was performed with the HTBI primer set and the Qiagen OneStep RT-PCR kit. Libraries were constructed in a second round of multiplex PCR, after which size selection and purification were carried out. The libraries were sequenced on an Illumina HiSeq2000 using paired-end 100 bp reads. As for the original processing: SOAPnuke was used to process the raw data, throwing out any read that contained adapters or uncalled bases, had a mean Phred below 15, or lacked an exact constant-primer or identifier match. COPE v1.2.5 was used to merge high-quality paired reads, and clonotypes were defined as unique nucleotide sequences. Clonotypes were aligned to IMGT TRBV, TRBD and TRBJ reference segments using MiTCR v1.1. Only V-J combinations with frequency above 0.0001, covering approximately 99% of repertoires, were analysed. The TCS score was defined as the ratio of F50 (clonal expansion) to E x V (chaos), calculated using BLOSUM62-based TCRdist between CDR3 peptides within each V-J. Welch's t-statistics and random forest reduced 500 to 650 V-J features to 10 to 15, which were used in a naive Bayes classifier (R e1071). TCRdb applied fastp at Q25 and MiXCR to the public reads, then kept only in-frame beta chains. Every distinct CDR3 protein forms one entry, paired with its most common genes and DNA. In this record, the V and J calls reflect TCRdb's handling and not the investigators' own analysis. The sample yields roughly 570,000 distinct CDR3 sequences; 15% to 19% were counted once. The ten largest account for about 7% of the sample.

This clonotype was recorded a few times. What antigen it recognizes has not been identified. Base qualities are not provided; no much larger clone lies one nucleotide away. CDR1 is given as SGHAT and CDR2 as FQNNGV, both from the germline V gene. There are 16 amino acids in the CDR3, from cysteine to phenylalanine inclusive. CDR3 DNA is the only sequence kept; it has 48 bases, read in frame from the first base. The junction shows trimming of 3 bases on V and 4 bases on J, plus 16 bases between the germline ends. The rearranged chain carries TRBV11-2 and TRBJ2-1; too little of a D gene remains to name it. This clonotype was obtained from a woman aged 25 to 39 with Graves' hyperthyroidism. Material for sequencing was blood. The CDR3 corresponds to CASSLDPSTLYNEQFF. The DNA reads TGTGCCAGCAGCTTGGACCCCTCGACACTTTACAATGAGCAGTTCTTC.